This passage covers 5 T cell receptor beta chains from one sample sequenced in a study of response to subunit inactivated influenza vaccine. MiXCR, run by TCRdb on the RT-PCR reads, gives a single entry per CDR3 protein. The sample has 300,000 to 350,000 distinct CDR3 sequences, 21% seen once. The material sequenced was PBMCs from blood, taken around 22 months after vaccination. The receptors were sampled from a man in his fifties or sixties who received an inactivated influenza vaccine.

This clonotype was counted between two and nine times. The chain recombines TRBV7-9 with TRBJ2-7, with TRBD1 matching over 8 bases. Germline CDR1 SEHNR, CDR2 FQNEAQ (reference sequence). V trimming: 5 bases; J trimming: 4 bases; junction bases outside the gene matches: 7. This CDR3 is 14 amino acids long. This chain's CDR3 is CASSGTQGAYEQYF. The CDR3 DNA reads as TGTGCCAGCAGCGGTACTCAGGGGGCGTACGAGCAGTACTTC.

On this clonotype itself: Because the CDR3 is missing its conserved closing phenylalanine or tryptophan, this is likely a read error. The limits of the CDR3 on the DNA are not certain, so only TCRdb's listed CDR3 is given. The V and J genes are TRBV4-2 and TRBJ2-1; no DNA check was done on the table's D call, TRBD2. Germline V lookup: CDR1 LGHNA, CDR2 YNFKEQ. Termini included, the CDR3 measures 13 amino acids. This CDR3 reads CASSQKLAGGPDC.

This clonotype was detected a few times. Here the CDR3 DNA reads TGCGCCAGCAGCGCGGACAGGACGAATTCACCCCTCCACTTT. This sequence encodes CASSADRTNSPLHF. The V gene is TRBV5-1, the J gene TRBJ1-6; 7 nucleotides agree with TRBD1. The CDR3 contains 14 residues. Germline values: CDR1 SGHRS, CDR2 YFSETQ. V was pared by 4 bases and J by 7 bases, with 5 bases of the junction left unmatched. Complete variable domain (other parts from reference TRBV5-1 and TRBJ1-6): KAGVTQTPRYLIKTRGQQVTLSCSPISGHRSVSWYQQTPGQGLQFLFEYFSETQRNKGNFPGRFSGRQFSNSRSEMNVSTLELGDSALYLCASSADRTNSPLHFGNGTRLTVT.

The genes are TRBV7-2 and TRBJ2-5; 15 nucleotides agree with TRBD2. Germline CDR1 reads SGHTA; CDR2 reads FQGNSA. V was pared by 1 base and J by 7 bases, with 1 base of the junction left unmatched. This CDR3 comprises 15 residues. The CDR3 spells CASSLGGLAGGTQYF. The CDR3 nucleotides are TGTGCCAGCAGCTTAGGGGGACTAGCGGGAGGGACCCAGTACTTC.

This chain connects TRBV28 to TRBJ2-7; the D is unclear. Per the germline V gene, CDR1 is MDHEN and CDR2 is SYDVKM. The length of the CDR3 is 12 residues. V lost 3 bases to trimming and J lost 6 bases, with 9 bases between them. CDR3 sequence (DNA): TGTGCCAGCAGTTTCCCCCCTGGCGAGCAGTACTTC. Protein sequence: CASSFPPGEQYF.